These 12 T cell receptor beta chains share one sample of origin, sequenced in a study of CD8+ T cells in alopecia areata. Stated treatment: oral pan-JAK inhibitor, 5-10 mg twice daily. RNA extraction was followed by reverse transcription into cDNA, which acted as the sequencing template. This table comes from immunoSEQ multiplex PCR, and its TCRdb copy is limited to in-frame clones, with some not included. This sample has about 140,000 clones, with approximately 80% found just once. Material: CD8+ T cells sorted from blood, obtained at week 4, from a patient treated with tofacitinib. These receptors all come from a human donor with alopecia areata.

This chain links TRBV7-2 with TRBJ2-3, with 10 positions matching TRBD2. Germline V gene sequence: CDR1 SGHTA, CDR2 FQGNSA. The CDR3 consists of 16 residues. The trim removed 1 base at V and 1 base at J, leaving 2 bases unmatched. CDR3 loop: CASSLEGLAGTDTQYF. Here the CDR3 DNA reads TGTGCCAGCAGCTTAGAAGGACTAGCGGGCACAGATACGCAGTATTTT.

The chain has TRBV29-1 and TRBJ2-3; D perhaps matches TRBD1 (5 bases). There are 12 residues in the CDR3. Trimming removed 6 bases at V and 3 bases at J, with 10 bases between. Germline CDR1 and CDR2: SQVTM and ANQGSEA. The CDR3: CSVLKGTDTQYF. In nucleotides, the CDR3 is TGCAGCGTCCTAAAGGGGACAGATACGCAGTATTTT.

The V and J genes are TRBV27 and TRBJ2-3; maybe TRBD2 (6 bases). Trimming left V 4 bases short and J 0 bases short, with 14 bases between. From germline, CDR1 is MNHEY and CDR2 SMNVEV (reference sequence). The CDR3 has 16 amino acids. The CDR3 spells CASSSTGTSSTDTQYF. The CDR3 region has the DNA TGTGCCAGCAGTTCCACCGGGACTTCTAGCACAGATACGCAGTATTTT.

This clone was counted a few times. The gene calls are TRBV13 and TRBJ2-1, with D perhaps matching TRBD2 (6 bases). Germline V CDR1 and CDR2: PRHDT, FYEKMQ (reference sequence). V was clipped by 0 bases and J by 12 bases, with 9 bases between them. This CDR3 is built from 12 residues. In DNA form, the CDR3 reads TGTGCCAGCAGCTTAGGACGGGGGACGCAGTTCTTC. Its protein is CASSLGRGTQFF.

The chain employs TRBV7-3 and TRBJ2-5; 8 bases line up with TRBD2. Germline values: CDR1 SGHTA, CDR2 FQGTGA. Trimming cost V 5 bases and J 2 bases; bases outside gene matches: 7. This CDR3 has 15 residues. The CDR3 sequence is CASSPRRGEQETQYF. In DNA form, the CDR3 reads TGTGCCAGCAGCCCAAGGCGGGGGGAACAAGAGACCCAGTACTTC.

V is TRBV7-9 and J is TRBJ2-4; 8 positions match TRBD2. The CDR3 covers 14 residues. Trimming at V came to 1 base and at J to 6 bases, leaving 2 bases not matched to a gene. Germline lookup yields CDR1 SEHNR and CDR2 FQNEAQ (reference sequence). Written as DNA, the CDR3 is TGTGCCAGCAGCTTAGACGCGGGGGGAAACATTCAGTACTTC. Its protein is CASSLDAGGNIQYF.

This chain connects TRBV30 to TRBJ2-7; 8 nucleotides match TRBD1. The CDR3 has 13 amino acids. The ends lost 1 base at V and 3 bases at J; junction bases unmatched: 2. Looked up from germline, CDR1 is GTSNPN and CDR2 is SVGIG (reference sequence). CDR3 loop: CAWSGTGNYEQYF. The CDR3 bases are TGTGCCTGGAGTGGGACAGGGAACTACGAGCAGTACTTC. The entire variable domain, with the rest obtained from reference TRBV30 and TRBJ2-7, is as follows: SQTIHQWPATLVQPVGSPLSLECTVEGTSNPNLYWYRQAAGRGLQLLFYSVGIGQISSEVPQNLSASRPQDRQFILSSKKLLLSDSGFYLCAWSGTGNYEQYFGPGTRLTVT.

The chain has TRBV27 and TRBJ2-1; tentatively, D is TRBD2 (6 bases). The length of the CDR3 is 14 residues. The V gene's germline CDR1 is MNHEY and CDR2 SMNVEV (reference sequence). V lost 3 bases, J lost 3 bases, and 9 bases lay in between. This CDR3 is CASSFAGSYNEQFF. CDR3 coding DNA: TGTGCCAGCAGTTTTGCGGGGAGCTACAATGAGCAGTTCTTC.

This clone appeared a single time. This sequence joins TRBV29-1 and TRBJ2-3; 12 positions match TRBD2. This CDR3 has 15 residues. The germline CDR1 and CDR2 sequences are SQVTM and ANQGSEA. Germline trimming cut 3 bases from V and 4 bases from J; bases unmatched to any gene: 5. The chain's CDR3 is CSVETSGGYPDTQYF. The DNA for the CDR3 is TGCAGCGTTGAGACTAGCGGGGGATATCCAGATACGCAGTATTTT.

The chain has TRBV6-5 and TRBJ1-1; possible D gene TRBD1, 5 bases. Trimming stripped 6 bases from V and 4 bases from J, with 15 bases between. This CDR3 region has 14 residues. CDR1 and CDR2 from the germline V gene are MNHEY and SVGAGI. This CDR3 is CASSAGGGVTEAFF. The DNA of the CDR3 is TGTGCCAGCAGCGCCGGTGGGGGAGTCACTGAAGCTTTCTTT.

The J gene is TRBJ2-5, the V gene TRBV29-1; TRBD1 or TRBD2 may be the D gene (5 bases each). The end of the DNA aligns better with TRBJ2-7, so the J call may be wrong. This CDR3 spans 13 amino acids. Germline CDR1 reads SQVTM; CDR2 reads ANQGSEA. The CDR3 reads CSVGGGANYEQYF. In DNA, the CDR3 is TGCAGCGTTGGTGGGGGAGCGAACTACGAGCAGTACTTC.

The chain uses TRBV4-2 and TRBJ2-2; D is unresolved. This CDR3 has 12 amino acids. The V gene lost 6 bases and the J gene lost 6 bases, with 8 bases spanning the gap. Looked up from germline, CDR1 is LGHNA and CDR2 is YNFKEQ. The CDR3, as DNA: TGTGCCAGCAGTCTTGGGGCCGGGGAGCTGTTTTTT. This codes for CASSLGAGELFF.